What follows are 13 T cell receptor beta chains derived from one specimen sequenced in a study of early T cells in non-severe SARS-CoV-2 infection (dated by TCRdb to about 2021). Libraries were prepared through 5' RACE. The listed sequencing device is NextSeq 500. TCRdb trimmed the raw reads at Q25, called clones with MiXCR and kept productive beta chains. Rows matching on CDR3 protein sequence are summarized as one entry with the most common DNA and genes. This sample lists about 110,000 distinct CDR3 sequences; 12% were detected once. Around 3% of the sample belongs to the ten largest clones. The sample taken for sequencing was whole blood. These receptors were obtained from an adult who was a healthcare worker with PCR-confirmed SARS-CoV-2 infection or an uninfected control (not recorded which).

This clonotype was observed at least ten times. This CDR3 is CASSLDKGSPAHLTEAFF. In DNA, the CDR3 is TGCGCCAGCAGCTTGGATAAGGGGTCCCCAGCCCATCTCACTGAAGCTTTCTTT. V gene TRBV5-1 combines with J gene TRBJ1-1; D may be TRBD1 (5 bases). The CDR3 has 18 residues. Trimming shortened V by 0 bases and J by 4 bases, and 22 bases separated the two germline ends. Looked up from germline, CDR1 is SGHRS and CDR2 is YFSETQ.

This clonotype has ten or more counts. The gene calls are TRBV7-8 and TRBJ2-1; 10 nucleotides align to TRBD2. There are 16 residues in the CDR3. V gave up 2 bases and J gave up 8 bases; unmatched junction bases: 9. Germline CDR1 is SGHVS and CDR2 is FQNEAQ. CDR3 amino acids: CASSLRSGGAHDEQFF. CDR3 coding DNA: TGTGCCAGCAGCTTACGAAGCGGGGGGGCCCACGATGAGCAGTTCTTC.

This clonotype was observed at least ten times. The rearrangement joins TRBV2 to TRBJ1-5; D unclear. This CDR3 comprises 14 residues. Trimming removed 6 bases at V and 0 bases at J, with 9 bases between. Germline assignment: CDR1 SNHLY and CDR2 FYNNEI. Here the CDR3 reads CASRWEGSNQPQHF. In DNA, the CDR3 is TGTGCCAGCAGGTGGGAGGGTAGCAATCAGCCCCAGCATTTT.

In its sample, this clonotype was seen many times. The chain uses TRBV6-6 and TRBJ1-2; no reliable D call. V was trimmed by 2 bases and J by 4 bases, leaving 8 bases between them. This CDR3 has 13 amino acids. Germline V gene lookup returns CDR1 MNHNY and CDR2 SVGAGI (reference sequence). The CDR3 DNA sequence: TGTGCCAGCAGTTACGGTGACGCCTATGGCTACACCTTC. This gives the protein CASSYGDAYGYTF.

This clonotype was seen at least ten times. V is TRBV7-3 and J is TRBJ2-2, with D uncertain. Germline V lookup: CDR1 SGHTA, CDR2 FQGTGA. V was trimmed by 4 bases and J by 7 bases, leaving 10 bases between them. This CDR3 has 13 residues. The CDR3 DNA reads TGTGCCAGCAGCTCCGGCACTTACGGGGAGCTGTTTTTT. It translates to CASSSGTYGELFF.

This clonotype was counted a few times. The V gene is TRBV2, the J gene TRBJ2-2; no reliable D call. With 4 bases removed from V and 4 bases from J, the gap between germline ends came to 10 bases. The CDR3 has 14 amino acids. The germline gives CDR1 SNHLY, CDR2 FYNNEI. CDR3 nucleotide sequence: TGTGCCAGCAGTGTGTTGAGGACCACCGGGGAGCTGTTTTTT. This encodes CASSVLRTTGELFF.

V is TRBV12-3 or TRBV12-4 and J is TRBJ2-1; TRBD1 matches at 7 bases. The CDR3 length is 15 residues. J was trimmed by 3 bases and V by 5 bases; bases with no gene match: 7. In DNA form, the CDR3 reads TGTGCCAGCAGTCAGGACAGGCTCGACTACAATGAGCAGTTCTTC. Translating it yields CASSQDRLDYNEQFF.

This chain uses TRBV18 with TRBJ2-3, with TRBD2 as a possible D gene (6 bases). Trimming shortened V by 3 bases and J by 2 bases, and 18 bases separated the two germline ends. This CDR3 has 17 amino acids. Germline V CDR1 and CDR2: KGHSH, LQKENI. CDR3 nucleotides: TGTGCCAGCTCACCTTCGATGGCGGGACTTAACACAGATACGCAGTATTTT. As protein: CASSPSMAGLNTDTQYF.

This clonotype occurred many times. The rearrangement links TRBV12-3 or TRBV12-4 to TRBJ1-6; D might be TRBD1 (5 bases). The CDR3 is made up of 14 amino acids. V lost 7 bases to trimming and J lost 7 bases, with 14 bases between them. The CDR3 bases are TGTGCCAGCAATCGAAATGGGGGAAATTCACCCCTCCACTTT. It yields the protein CASNRNGGNSPLHF.

In this sample, this clonotype turned up a few times. V usage is TRBV30 and J usage is TRBJ2-2; D may be TRBD2 (5 bases). This CDR3 spans 15 amino acids. The germline V and J ends were trimmed by 7 bases and 2 bases, with 17 bases remaining between them. Germline values: CDR1 GTSNPN, CDR2 SVGIG (reference sequence). CDR3 sequence: CALAEGGGNTGELFF. The CDR3 coding sequence is TGTGCCTTGGCTGAGGGTGGCGGTAACACCGGGGAGCTGTTTTTT.

This clonotype was observed many times. The V gene is TRBV10-3, the J gene TRBJ2-2; 9 positions agree with TRBD2. The CDR3 extends over 15 amino acids. Germline CDR1 and CDR2: ENHRY and SYGVKD. Trimming removed 11 bases from V and 0 bases from J; junction bases left unmatched: 7. CDR3: CAVGLALTNTGELFF. In DNA, the CDR3 is TGTGCCGTAGGACTAGCGTTAACGAACACCGGGGAGCTGTTTTTT.

The chain employs TRBV11-2 and TRBJ1-1; TRBD1 aligns across 8 bases. CDR1 is SGHAT and CDR2 is FQNNGV in the germline V gene. The junction had 10 bases not matched to a gene; V was cut back by 5 bases and J by 8 bases. The CDR3 consists of 14 residues. DNA of the CDR3: TGTGCCAGCAGCATCGGACAGGGTTTGCCCGAAGCTTTCTTT. This sequence encodes CASSIGQGLPEAFF.

The chain joins TRBV18 to TRBJ2-3, with 9 bases fitting TRBD1. CDR3 length: 15 amino acids. Looked up from germline, CDR1 is KGHSH and CDR2 is LQKENI. V shed 3 bases, J shed 0 bases, and the junction held 1 base outside the gene matches. The CDR3 protein is CASSPTGGSTDTQYF. Written as DNA, the CDR3 is TGTGCCAGCTCACCGACAGGGGGAAGCACAGATACGCAGTATTTT.